This note documents a single T cell receptor (beta chain) sequence. Primers included in the PCR were 60 Vbeta and 13 Jbeta primers. Sequencing used immunoSEQ multiplex PCR; TCRdb keeps in-frame clones, though not all of them. The table has 150,000 or so clones, 82% seen once. This specimen comes from a study of cytomegalovirus exposure and HLA in healthy donors. Germline V lookup: CDR1 MNHEY, CDR2 SVGAGI. The CDR3 is 15 residues long. The trim removed 6 bases at V and 2 bases at J, leaving 5 bases unmatched. Material for sequencing was PBMCs. The chain is built from TRBV6-5 and TRBJ1-5; 9 bases align to TRBD1. This clonotype originated in a man aged 30-40 years in good health and CMV-seropositive. The CDR3 DNA follows: TGTGCCAGCAGCCGGACAGGGGAGGGCAATCAGCCCCAGCATTTT. This gives the protein CASSRTGEGNQPQHF.